This T cell receptor (beta chain) appears in the sequencing data of a study of shared clonotypes between healthy human individuals. Study context: The cohort had a couple of women and three men, ages 18 to 49.

In the study's own analysis: Sequence data from immunoSEQ were junction-only and lacked quality scores; consequently, filtering differed. Data came from immunoSEQ multiplex PCR; TCRdb stores just in-frame clones and leaves some out. The DNA gave D and trimming, while V, J and clone size come from that table. The data hold about 460,000 clones, with roughly three quarters observed a single time. Germline V gives CDR1 SGHNT, CDR2 YYREEE (reference sequence). CDR3 length: 15 amino acids. V lost 2 bases to trimming and J lost 3 bases, with 12 bases between them. Only Caucasian adults living in Nashville, Tennessee served as donors. Genomic DNA for unsorted samples was obtained from tens of millions of PBMCs.

The source of this sequence is a woman aged 35 to 49 in good health. Some clones in this sample may be carry-over from other donors' samples. The chain links TRBV5-4 to TRBJ2-1, with D hard to call. The sequencing input was PBMCs. CDR3 sequence: CASSFYRQVYNEQFF. CDR3 bases: TGTGCCAGCAGCTTTTACCGTCAGGTCTACAATGAGCAGTTCTTC.